The 32 T cell receptor beta chains presented below share a single source sample, sequenced in a study of T-cell reconstitution after alpha-beta-depleted transplantation in children. The antigens these receptors bind are not known. Unique molecular identifiers were built into the TCRbeta library. TCRdb itself ran the PCR reads through MiXCR, one entry per CDR3 protein. This table holds approximately 300,000 distinct CDR3 sequences, 7.5% to 9% found once. Study results and caveats: A year had passed since transplant, and T-cell counts and diversity by then came mostly from newly produced T cells.

This material consisted of peripheral blood, taken 360 days after TCRalphabeta/CD19-depleted stem cell transplant. The source is a female patient aged 2 to 10 who had a stem cell transplant for Fanconi anemia, so the T cells may come from the graft donor.

The chain is built from TRBV11-3 and TRBJ2-7; D remains unclear. V was shortened by 5 bases and J by 3 bases, with 11 bases between the two germline ends. This CDR3 comprises 13 residues. From germline, CDR1 is SGHNT and CDR2 YENEEA. In nucleotides, the CDR3 is TGTGCCAGCAGCAAAGACCGATACTACGAGCAGTACTTC. This translates into CASSKDRYYEQYF.

Many counts were recorded for this clonotype. The chain is built from TRBV11-3 and TRBJ2-1; 7 bases line up with TRBD2. J was trimmed by 0 bases and V by 2 bases; bases with no gene match: 1. The CDR3 contains 15 residues. Per the germline V gene, CDR1 is SGHNT and CDR2 is YENEEA. The CDR3 coding sequence is TGTGCCAGCAGCTTATCGGGGGGCTCCTACAATGAGCAGTTCTTC. It specifies CASSLSGGSYNEQFF.

The table lists this clonotype with many counts. V usage is TRBV10-3 and J usage is TRBJ1-5; 8 bases line up with TRBD1. Germline loops: CDR1 ENHRY, CDR2 SYGVKD. The CDR3 has 15 amino acids. V trimming: 0 bases; J trimming: 6 bases; junction bases outside the gene matches: 4. CDR3 nucleotide sequence: TGTGCCATCAGTGAGTCGACAGGGGTTGGTCAGCCCCAGCATTTT. It encodes CAISESTGVGQPQHF.

This clonotype occurred a few times. The rearrangement links TRBV7-8 to TRBJ1-2; 12 bases are a match to TRBD1. J was trimmed by 7 bases and V by 5 bases; bases with no gene match: 8. Germline lookup yields CDR1 SGHVS and CDR2 FQNEAQ. CDR3 length: 15 residues. This CDR3 reads CASSLGQGASAGYTF. The CDR3 DNA reads as TGTGCCAGCAGCCTGGGACAGGGGGCTTCGGCTGGCTACACCTTC.

This clonotype was detected many times. The chain couples TRBV12-3 or TRBV12-4 to TRBJ1-1; possibly TRBD1 for D (6 bases). V gave up 2 bases and J gave up 6 bases, with 13 bases separating them. The CDR3 spans 14 residues. In DNA, the CDR3 is TGTGCCAGCAGTTTATTAACAGGGAGGTCTGAAGCTTTCTTT. It specifies CASSLLTGRSEAFF.

The sample holds many counts of this clonotype. V usage is TRBV28 and J usage is TRBJ1-2; 10 bases are a match to TRBD1. The junction had 5 bases not matched to a gene; V was cut back by 8 bases and J by 5 bases. The CDR3 extends over 13 amino acids. Germline V lookup: CDR1 MDHEN, CDR2 SYDVKM. This chain's CDR3 is CASARTGGYGYTF. The CDR3, as DNA: TGTGCCAGCGCACGGACAGGGGGGTATGGCTACACCTTC.

This clonotype was seen more than once but under ten times. V usage is TRBV28 and J usage is TRBJ1-6, with TRBD1 identical over 10 bases. V dropped 7 bases and J dropped 7; count of bases not matched to a gene: 16. The CDR3 runs 18 residues. Germline CDR1 is MDHEN and CDR2 is SYDVKM. CDR3 bases: TGTGCCAGCACTCTCCGTAGACCGACAGGGGGCTTAAATTCACCCCTCCACTTT. Translating gives CASTLRRPTGGLNSPLHF.

The CDR3 DNA reads as TGCGCCAGCACCGCGGGGCTAAGGGGGGCCGGGGGGCAGTTCTTC. Translating gives CASTAGLRGAGGQFF. V and J are TRBV5-1 and TRBJ2-1, with D possibly called TRBD1 or TRBD2 (6 bases each). This CDR3 contains 15 residues. Per the germline V gene, CDR1 is SGHRS and CDR2 is YFSETQ. Trimming took 6 bases from V and 12 from J, leaving 25 bases between them.

The sample holds many counts of this clonotype. V usage is TRBV27 and J usage is TRBJ2-1; perhaps TRBD2 as D (5 bases). CDR1 is MNHEY and CDR2 is SMNVEV in the germline V gene (reference sequence). The V and J ends lost 8 bases and 3 bases respectively, with 14 bases between them. The CDR3 totals 14 residues. CDR3 DNA sequence: TGTGCCAGCTGGCCGGGGAGTATCTACAATGAGCAGTTCTTC. It specifies CASWPGSIYNEQFF.

This clonotype was observed at least ten times. The chain joins TRBV5-6 to TRBJ2-4; D might be TRBD2 (6 bases). The V end was cut by 0 bases, the J end by 3 bases, with 16 bases between. CDR1 and CDR2 from the germline V gene are SGHDT and YYEEEE. The CDR3 covers 17 residues. The CDR3 here is CASSLDLRGFGKNIQYF. The CDR3 DNA reads TGTGCCAGCAGCTTGGATCTACGGGGGTTTGGCAAAAACATTCAGTACTTC.

This clonotype was seen many times. This sequence joins TRBV24-1 and TRBJ2-3; D is possibly TRBD1 (6 bases). The germline V and J ends were trimmed by 3 bases and 2 bases, with 14 bases remaining between them. There are 16 residues in the CDR3. Germline V gene sequence: CDR1 KGHDR, CDR2 SFDVKD. The CDR3 sequence: CATSDRLGHNTDTQYF. DNA of the CDR3: TGTGCCACCAGTGATCGGCTGGGACATAACACAGATACGCAGTATTTT.

At least ten counts were recorded for this clonotype. This chain links TRBV28 with TRBJ2-4, with D maybe TRBD1 (5 bases). Germline-derived CDR1 and CDR2 are MDHEN and SYDVKM. Trimming removed 5 bases at V and 1 base at J, with 6 bases between. This CDR3 comprises 13 residues. Written as DNA, the CDR3 is TGTGCCAGCAGTCCAGGGGCCAAAAACATTCAGTACTTC. Translating gives CASSPGAKNIQYF.

This clonotype was seen a handful of times. The chain carries TRBV10-3 and TRBJ1-3, with 7 bases lining up with TRBD1. With V trimmed by 4 bases and J by 5 bases, 8 bases remained unmatched. Germline lookup yields CDR1 ENHRY and CDR2 SYGVKD. This CDR3 is 15 amino acids long. CDR3 DNA: TGTGCCATCAGTGGAACAGGGGATCGGAGAAACACCATATATTTT. Its protein product is CAISGTGDRRNTIYF.

The V call is TRBV5-1, the J call TRBJ2-7, with 9 bases identical to TRBD1. The ends lost 4 bases at V and 6 bases at J; junction bases unmatched: 5. From germline, CDR1 is SGHRS and CDR2 YFSETQ. CDR3 length equals 13 residues. The CDR3 spells CASSTGTGREQYF. DNA for the CDR3: TGCGCCAGCAGCACCGGGACAGGGCGCGAGCAGTACTTC.

This clonotype was picked up many times. The rearrangement joins TRBV12-3 or TRBV12-4 to TRBJ2-2, with 7 bases matching TRBD2. The CDR3 covers 16 residues. V trimming: 6 bases; J trimming: 1 base; junction bases outside the gene matches: 8. The CDR3 is CASRRLLAVNTGELFF. DNA for the CDR3: TGTGCCAGCAGGCGCCTTCTAGCGGTGAACACCGGGGAGCTGTTTTTT.

The chain employs TRBV9 and TRBJ2-3; 13 bases line up with TRBD2. The J segment lost 4 bases and the V segment lost 0 bases, leaving 5 bases of the junction unmatched. Germline CDR1 SGDLS, CDR2 YYNGEE. CDR3 length: 17 amino acids. The CDR3 is CASSVDTSGGVADTQYF. The CDR3 coding sequence is TGTGCCAGCAGCGTAGATACTAGCGGGGGGGTAGCAGATACGCAGTATTTT.

This clonotype has just a few counts. The J gene is TRBJ2-5, the V gene TRBV4-1, with a weak D call TRBD1 (5 bases). This CDR3 spans 14 amino acids. The ends were cut back, 0 bases at V and 6 bases at J, with 11 bases in the middle. Looked up from germline, CDR1 is MGHRA and CDR2 is YSYEKL. The CDR3 protein is CASSQDSRAQTQYF. CDR3 nucleotides: TGCGCCAGCAGCCAAGATAGCAGGGCACAGACCCAGTACTTC.

This clonotype was detected only a few times. The rearrangement joins TRBV5-1 to TRBJ1-1; D possibly corresponds to TRBD1 (6 bases). Germline CDR1 SGHRS, CDR2 YFSETQ. V was shortened by 4 bases and J by 0 bases, with 19 bases between the two germline ends. The CDR3 runs 17 residues. The CDR3 sequence is CASSPQGSTYLNTEAFF. The CDR3 DNA is TGCGCCAGCAGCCCTCAGGGGTCGACCTATTTGAACACTGAAGCTTTCTTT.

In this sample, this clonotype turned up a few times. The genes are TRBV21-1 and TRBJ1-4. TRBV21-1 is termed a pseudogene. This CDR3 is 14 amino acids long. The CDR3 DNA is TGTGCCAGCAGCAAAGGGGGAGCGGATGAAAAACTGTTTTTT. Encoded protein: CASSKGGADEKLFF.

This clonotype was counted ten times or more. V is TRBV7-2 and J is TRBJ2-2; no definite D call. Trimming shortened V by 5 bases and J by 2 bases, and 3 bases separated the two germline ends. In germline, CDR1 is SGHTA, CDR2 FQGNSA. The CDR3 has 12 residues. The chain's CDR3 is CASSPNTGELFF. The CDR3 DNA sequence: TGTGCCAGCAGCCCCAACACCGGGGAGCTGTTTTTT. Full variable domain (outside the CDR3, taken from reference TRBV7-2 and TRBJ2-2): GAGVSQSPSNKVTEKGKDVELRCDPISGHTALYWYRQSLGQGLEFLIYFQGNSAPDKSGLPSDRFSAERTGGSVSTLTIQRTQQEDSAVYLCASSPNTGELFFGEGSRLTVL.

This clonotype occurred many times. The J gene is TRBJ2-1, the V gene TRBV18; TRBD2 is a possible D gene (5 bases). Germline V lookup: CDR1 KGHSH, CDR2 LQKENI. This CDR3 contains 15 residues. V was clipped by 6 bases and J by 2 bases, with 14 bases between them. The CDR3 loop is CASSPVVGTYNEQFF. The CDR3, as DNA: TGTGCCAGCTCGCCAGTAGTCGGGACCTACAATGAGCAGTTCTTC.

This clonotype was detected ten times or more. The chain carries TRBV3-1 and TRBJ2-7; no firm D call. CDR3 length equals 15 residues. Germline CDR1 and CDR2: LGHDT and YNNKEL (reference sequence). The V gene lost 0 bases and the J gene lost 5 bases, with 14 bases spanning the gap. In nucleotides, the CDR3 is TGTGCCAGCAGCCAAGATCTTCCCGCCCGACACGAGCAGTACTTC. This codes for CASSQDLPARHEQYF.

This clonotype appeared many times. This chain joins TRBV7-9 and TRBJ2-1; TRBD1 agrees at 7 bases. The germline gives CDR1 SEHNR, CDR2 FQNEAQ (reference sequence). CDR3 size: 15 residues. V dropped 6 bases and J dropped 1; count of bases not matched to a gene: 6. This chain's CDR3 is CASRARDSSYNEQFF. The CDR3 DNA sequence: TGTGCCAGCAGGGCCCGGGACAGTTCCTACAATGAGCAGTTCTTC.

This clonotype was seen more than once but under ten times. The chain joins TRBV7-9 to TRBJ2-3; 11 nucleotides align to TRBD2. With V trimmed by 0 bases and J by 4 bases, 0 bases remained unmatched. The V gene's germline CDR1 is SEHNR and CDR2 FQNEAQ (reference sequence). The CDR3 extends over 15 amino acids. This CDR3 is CASSLAGLAADTQYF. The CDR3 DNA reads TGTGCCAGCAGCTTAGCGGGACTAGCGGCAGATACGCAGTATTTT.

This clonotype was observed at least ten times. The CDR3 nucleotides are TGCAGTGCCGGGGTGGTTCAAGAGACCCAGTACTTC. This translates into CSAGVVQETQYF. The chain is built from TRBV20-1 and TRBJ2-5, with TRBD2 as a possible D gene (5 bases). This CDR3 region has 12 residues. Germline V CDR1 and CDR2: DFQATT, SNEGSKA (reference sequence). The ends were cut back, 6 bases at V and 2 bases at J, with 10 bases in the middle.

This clonotype was observed at least ten times. The chain links TRBV5-6 to TRBJ2-2; maybe TRBD1 (6 bases). Germline assignment: CDR1 SGHDT and CDR2 YYEEEE. This CDR3 comprises 16 residues. Trimming left V 0 bases short and J 4 bases short, with 13 bases between. CDR3 region: CASSLGPGVGTGELFF. The DNA for the CDR3 is TGTGCCAGCAGCTTGGGCCCAGGGGTTGGCACCGGGGAGCTGTTTTTT.

This clonotype was counted only a few times. This chain connects TRBV5-1 to TRBJ2-6; D ambiguous. Trimming pared 4 bases from V and 2 bases from J, leaving 10 bases between. CDR1 and CDR2 from the germline V gene are SGHRS and YFSETQ. The CDR3 sequence is 15 residues long. CDR3 sequence: CASSEGLAGANVLTF. The CDR3 nucleotides read TGCGCCAGCAGCGAAGGGCTTGCTGGGGCCAACGTCCTGACTTTC.

This clonotype was found many times. The genes are TRBV29-1 and TRBJ2-5; no reliable D call. The V gene lost 4 bases and the J gene lost 4 bases, with 19 bases spanning the gap. In germline, CDR1 is SQVTM, CDR2 ANQGSEA. The CDR3 length is 15 residues. CDR3 loop: CSVARSIRVGETQYF. The CDR3 DNA reads as TGCAGCGTTGCCCGTTCAATCCGGGTGGGAGAGACCCAGTACTTC.

This clonotype appeared a few times. The chain uses TRBV4-3 and TRBJ1-1; D is ambiguous. The CDR3 is 15 amino acids. Between the trimmed V and J ends, which lost 0 bases and 2 bases, there was a span of 10 bases. The germline CDR1 and CDR2 sequences are LGHNA and YSLEER. This chain's CDR3 is CASSQEAEVNTEAFF. CDR3 DNA sequence: TGCGCCAGCAGCCAAGAGGCAGAAGTAAACACTGAAGCTTTCTTT.

This clonotype turned up a few times. The chain employs TRBV25-1 and TRBJ2-7, with D possibly matching TRBD2 (6 bases). The V and J ends lost 3 bases and 0 bases respectively, with 18 bases between them. This CDR3 comprises 17 residues. CDR1 is MGHDK, CDR2 SYGVNS, per germline. CDR3 sequence reads: CASSEYERRGGSYEQYF. Written as DNA, the CDR3 is TGTGCCAGCAGTGAGTACGAACGTAGGGGAGGCTCCTACGAGCAGTACTTC.

The genes are TRBV5-1 and TRBJ2-7; 9 nucleotides line up with TRBD1. V lost 3 bases to trimming and J lost 5 bases; unmatched junction nucleotides: 12. The CDR3 runs to 16 residues. Germline lookup yields CDR1 SGHRS and CDR2 YFSETQ. CDR3 sequence: CASSWAPGTGRNEQYF. The CDR3 DNA reads as TGCGCCAGCAGCTGGGCCCCCGGGACAGGGAGAAACGAGCAGTACTTC.

This clonotype showed up just a few times. The J gene is TRBJ2-7, the V gene TRBV6-1; 10 bases map to TRBD2. The CDR3 is 16 residues long. The J segment lost 6 bases and the V segment lost 0 bases, leaving 8 bases of the junction unmatched. The V gene's germline CDR1 is MNHNS and CDR2 SASEGT. The CDR3 DNA is TGTGCCAGCAGTGAAGCGACTAGCGGGCCCGCGGGCGAGCAGTACTTC. Amino acid sequence: CASSEATSGPAGEQYF.